This TCR beta chain is drawn from a study of cytomegalovirus exposure and HLA in healthy donors. Study-wide context: Inside one of the first data releases sat roughly 80 million unique TCRs taken from HLA-typed donors.

Vbeta (60) and Jbeta (13) primers were used in the PCR. The assay was immunoSEQ multiplex PCR, and TCRdb's table has in-frame clones only and misses some. The sample has 90,000 or so clones, roughly 80% seen once. The donors gave bone marrow, and they were healthy. V lost 6 bases and J 2 bases, leaving 12 bases between the germline ends. Germline CDR1 reads ENHRY; CDR2 reads SYGVKD. CDR3 length equals 14 residues. Sample: PBMCs. V and J are TRBV10-3 and TRBJ2-3; D ambiguous. This sequence was found in a man aged 25 to 45 in good health and CMV-seropositive. This chain's CDR3 is CAISLRVPTDTQYF. CDR3 nucleotides: TGTGCCATCAGCCTCCGGGTCCCCACAGATACGCAGTATTTT.